These 16 T cell receptor beta chains were all obtained from the same sample, sequenced in a study of blood T cell repertoires in COVID-19. TCRdb's copy holds only in-frame clones and misses some; the assay was immunoSEQ multiplex PCR. The sample shows 60,000 or so clones, roughly 87% of them seen only once. Sequencing input: peripheral blood. All receptors derive from a man in his sixties with acute or convalescent COVID-19.

The chain carries TRBV30 and TRBJ1-1; 7 bases fit TRBD1. The ends lost 7 bases at V and 1 base at J; junction bases unmatched: 9. CDR1 GTSNPN and CDR2 SVGIG come from the germline V gene (reference sequence). This CDR3 spans 14 amino acids. The CDR3 DNA reads as TGTGCCTTTATTCCGGGACAGCAGAACACTGAAGCTTTCTTT. Protein: CAFIPGQQNTEAFF.

This chain joins TRBV6-5 and TRBJ2-7, with 10 positions matching TRBD1. Trimming at V came to 6 bases and at J to 2 bases, leaving 4 bases not matched to a gene. From germline, CDR1 is MNHEY and CDR2 SVGAGI. This CDR3 contains 14 residues. Here the CDR3 DNA reads TGTGCCAGCAGGACCGGGACAGGGGCCTACGAGCAGTACTTC. Its translation: CASRTGTGAYEQYF.

This chain uses TRBV28 with TRBJ1-1; 8 bases map to TRBD1. In germline, CDR1 is MDHEN, CDR2 SYDVKM. The CDR3 has 16 amino acids. After removal of 5 bases from V and 0 bases from J, the junction contained 8 bases not matched to a gene. Here the CDR3 DNA reads TGTGCCAGCAGTAAGCCCAGGGGGCCAGTGAACACTGAAGCTTTCTTT. Protein sequence: CASSKPRGPVNTEAFF.

The rearrangement links TRBV5-6 to TRBJ1-5, with TRBD1 identical over 7 bases. This CDR3 region has 15 residues. From germline, CDR1 is SGHDT and CDR2 YYEEEE. The V and J ends lost 4 bases and 1 base, in that order; junction bases with no gene match: 5. Here the CDR3 reads CASSLTGVSNQPQHF. In DNA, the CDR3 is TGTGCCAGCAGCCTCACAGGGGTAAGCAATCAGCCCCAGCATTTT. The full variable domain, its missing parts supplied by reference TRBV5-6 and TRBJ1-5, is DAGVTQSPTHLIKTRGQQVTLRCSPKSGHDTVSWYQQALGQGPQFIFQYYEEEERQRGNFPDRFSGHQFPNYSSELNVNALLLGDSALYLCASSLTGVSNQPQHFGDGTRLSIL.

This chain joins TRBV11-2 and TRBJ1-4, with a tentative D call TRBD1 (5 bases). The CDR3 runs 17 residues. CDR1 SGHAT and CDR2 FQNNGV come from the germline V gene. The V gene lost 5 bases and the J gene lost 7 bases, with 23 bases spanning the gap. This chain's CDR3 is CASSDRGGAGLVEKLFF. The CDR3 coding sequence is TGTGCCAGCAGCGATAGGGGCGGAGCAGGGCTGGTTGAAAAACTGTTTTTT.

The CDR3 is CASSLNTGELFF. DNA for the CDR3: TGTGCCAGCAGCCTGAACACCGGGGAGCTGTTTTTT. The chain has TRBV11-3 and TRBJ2-2; no clear D gene. CDR1 is SGHNT and CDR2 is YENEEA in the germline V gene. Trimming cost V 5 bases and J 1 base, with 2 bases left between them. The CDR3 runs 12 residues.

The chain couples TRBV27 to TRBJ1-2; TRBD1 matches at 7 bases. The CDR3 is 14 amino acids. Trimming at V came to 6 bases and at J to 0 bases, leaving 4 bases not matched to a gene. Germline V gives CDR1 MNHEY, CDR2 SMNVEV (reference sequence). For the CDR3, the DNA is TGTGCCAGCAGGGAGGACAGGACTAACTATGGCTACACCTTC. Amino acid sequence: CASREDRTNYGYTF.

This clone was recorded once. The same CDR3 also results from other DNA sequences found in this sample. The rearrangement uses TRBV2 and TRBJ1-6, with D possibly TRBD1 on 5 matching bases. The germline V gene has CDR1 SNHLY and CDR2 FYNNEI. This CDR3 spans 14 amino acids. With 1 base removed from V and 6 bases from J, the gap between germline ends came to 7 bases. As DNA, the CDR3 is TGTGCCAGCAGTGAAGGCAGGGTTAATTCACCCCTCCACTTT. The encoded protein is CASSEGRVNSPLHF.

This clone has a handful of counts. The rearrangement uses TRBV27 and TRBJ1-4; no clear D gene. With 7 bases removed from V and 7 bases from J, the gap between germline ends came to 13 bases. This CDR3 has 13 residues. Germline V gene lookup returns CDR1 MNHEY and CDR2 SMNVEV (reference sequence). CDR3 coding DNA: TGTGCCAGCAAGGAGGGCTGGGGTGAAAAACTGTTTTTT. This sequence encodes CASKEGWGEKLFF.

The gene calls are TRBV2 and TRBJ2-2, with D tentatively TRBD1 (6 bases). The CDR3 covers 13 residues. V was cut by 8 bases and J by 3 bases, with 10 bases left in between. Per germline, CDR1 SNHLY and CDR2 FYNNEI. The CDR3 region is CASLGQYTGELFF. The CDR3 DNA reads as TGTGCCAGCCTCGGACAGTACACCGGGGAGCTGTTTTTT.

The chain joins TRBV2 to TRBJ1-1; TRBD1 matches at 12 bases. Germline trimming cut 2 bases from V and 8 bases from J; bases unmatched to any gene: 12. This CDR3 has 17 amino acids. Germline lookup yields CDR1 SNHLY and CDR2 FYNNEI. This CDR3 reads CASSEKLPGQGAGEAFF. DNA for the CDR3: TGTGCCAGCAGTGAAAAACTGCCGGGACAGGGGGCAGGAGAAGCTTTCTTT.

This clone turned up a few times. The chain is built from TRBV2 and TRBJ1-2; unclear D gene. CDR1 SNHLY and CDR2 FYNNEI come from the germline V gene. V dropped 2 bases and J dropped 8 bases, with 12 bases sitting between them. The length of the CDR3 is 13 residues. In DNA form, the CDR3 reads TGTGCCAGCAGTGAAACAGCTGCGTACGGCTACACCTTC. Translation: CASSETAAYGYTF.

This chain links TRBV25-1 with TRBJ1-1; D possibly corresponds to TRBD1 (6 bases). The CDR3 consists of 15 residues. Trimming left V 6 bases short and J 2 bases short, with 16 bases between. CDR1 is MGHDK, CDR2 SYGVNS, per germline. The CDR3 DNA reads as TGTGCCAGCAGATATGACAGGTGGGGAAACACTGAAGCTTTCTTT. Its translation: CASRYDRWGNTEAFF.

This chain connects TRBV15 to TRBJ1-2; no firm D call. Trimming removed 2 bases at V and 3 bases at J, with 7 bases between. The CDR3 is 13 amino acids. CDR1 is LNHNV and CDR2 is YYDKDF in the germline V gene (reference sequence). The CDR3 DNA is TGTGCCACCAGCAGACGGGAGGACTATGGCTACACCTTC. Translated: CATSRREDYGYTF.

The V gene is TRBV27, the J gene TRBJ2-7; 10 bases align to TRBD2. The V gene end was trimmed by 5 bases and the J gene end by 3 bases; junction bases not matched to a gene: 10. Per the germline V gene, CDR1 is MNHEY and CDR2 is SMNVEV (reference sequence). The CDR3 totals 16 residues. CDR3 nucleotides: TGTGCCAGCAGTCGAACCCCGGGACTAGCGAACTACGAGCAGTACTTC. As protein: CASSRTPGLANYEQYF.

The V gene is TRBV19, the J gene TRBJ1-5; D uncertain. The CDR3 consists of 15 residues. Germline CDR1 is LNHDA and CDR2 is SQIVND (reference sequence). Trimming took off 5 bases at V and 0 bases at J, with 11 bases between the two ends. For the CDR3, the DNA is TGTGCCAGTAGTGTTAGAGGGAGTAGCAATCAGCCCCAGCATTTT. It specifies CASSVRGSSNQPQHF. Drawing the rest from reference TRBV19 and TRBJ1-5, the complete variable domain is DGGITQSPKYLFRKEGQNVTLSCEQNLNHDAMYWYRQDPGQGLRLIYYSQIVNDFQKGDIAEGYSVSREKKESFPLTVTSAQKNPTAFYLCASSVRGSSNQPQHFGDGTRLSIL.